This TCR beta chain was identified in a study of shared clonotypes between healthy human individuals. The investigators split CD4+ cells into a CD45RA+ naive subset and a CD45RA-negative memory subset. The CDR3 runs to 14 residues. The junction had 3 bases not matched to a gene; V was cut back by 4 bases and J by 2 bases. From germline, CDR1 is SGHNT and CDR2 YENEEA. The genomic DNA of each subset was split evenly across several immunoSEQ plates. Generated by immunoSEQ multiplex PCR, the TCRdb table keeps only in-frame clones and is missing some. The table shows some 2,500,000 clones, with roughly 92% occurring only once. Concerning this clone itself: The identical CDR3 is also encoded by other nucleotide sequences in the sample.

This chain connects TRBV11-3 to TRBJ1-1; 8 nucleotides agree with TRBD1. The source of this sequence is a man aged 18 to 30 in good health. Some clones in this sample may be carry-over from other donors' samples. Sequenced material: naive CD4+ T cells from PBMCs. Described subset: CD45RA+ positively selected. The chain's CDR3 is CASSSGQGNTEAFF. The CDR3 coding sequence is TGTGCCAGCAGCTCCGGACAGGGTAACACTGAAGCTTTCTTT.